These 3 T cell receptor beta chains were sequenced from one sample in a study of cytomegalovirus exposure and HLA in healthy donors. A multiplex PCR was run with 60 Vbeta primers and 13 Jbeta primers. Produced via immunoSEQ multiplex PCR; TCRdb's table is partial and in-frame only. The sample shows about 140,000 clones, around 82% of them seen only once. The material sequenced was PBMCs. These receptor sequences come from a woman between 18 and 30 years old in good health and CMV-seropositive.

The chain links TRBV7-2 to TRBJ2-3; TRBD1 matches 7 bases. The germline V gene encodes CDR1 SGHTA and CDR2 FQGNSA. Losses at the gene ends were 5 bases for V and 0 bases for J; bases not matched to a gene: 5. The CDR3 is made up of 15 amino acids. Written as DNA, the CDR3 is TGTGCCAGCAGCACGGGACAGTTTAGCACAGATACGCAGTATTTT. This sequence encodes CASSTGQFSTDTQYF. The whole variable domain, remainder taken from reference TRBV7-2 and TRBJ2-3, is GAGVSQSPSNKVTEKGKDVELRCDPISGHTALYWYRQSLGQGLEFLIYFQGNSAPDKSGLPSDRFSAERTGGSVSTLTIQRTQQEDSAVYLCASSTGQFSTDTQYFGPGTRLTVL.

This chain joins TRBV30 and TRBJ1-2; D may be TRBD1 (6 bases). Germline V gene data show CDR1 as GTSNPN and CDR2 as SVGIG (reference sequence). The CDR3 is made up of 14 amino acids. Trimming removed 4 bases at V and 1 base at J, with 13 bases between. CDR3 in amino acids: CAWNEQGLNYGYTF. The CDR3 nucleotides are TGTGCCTGGAATGAACAGGGTCTTAACTATGGCTACACCTTC. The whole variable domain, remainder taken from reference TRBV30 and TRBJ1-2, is SQTIHQWPATLVQPVGSPLSLECTVEGTSNPNLYWYRQAAGRGLQLLFYSVGIGQISSEVPQNLSASRPQDRQFILSSKKLLLSDSGFYLCAWNEQGLNYGYTFGSGTRLTVV.

CDR3 sequence: CASSLGGLAISYTQYF. DNA of the CDR3: TGTGCCAGCAGCTTAGGAGGACTAGCAATATCGTATACGCAGTATTTT. The chain couples TRBV13 to TRBJ2-3, with 8 bases identical to TRBD2. CDR1 and CDR2 from the germline V gene are PRHDT and FYEKMQ (reference sequence). CDR3 size: 16 residues. Trimming cost V 0 bases and J 7 bases; bases outside gene matches: 9. Variable domain in full (rest from reference TRBV13 and TRBJ2-3): AAGVIQSPRHLIKEKRETATLKCYPIPRHDTVYWYQQGPGQDPQFLISFYEKMQSDKGSIPDRFSAQQFSDYHSELNMSSLELGDSALYFCASSLGGLAISYTQYFGPGTRLTVL.